The sequence of this TCR beta chain was determined in a study of human T cells and chemical hapten exposure. In the study overall: It was small differences in pooled library volume that mainly caused per-sample TCR yields to vary.

Time point given: patch test 1, 2 weeks after DPC sensitization. Treatment given: therapeutic diphenylcyclopropenone sensitization with weekly scalp DPC. The library put unique molecular identifiers onto individual cDNA molecules. TCRdb redid the calling of the RACE reads with MiXCR, one entry per CDR3 protein. The sample shows about 380,000 distinct CDR3 sequences, approximately 5% of them seen only once. Ten or more counts support this clonotype. The antigen remains unidentified. Study-level results: With patch test score, the counts of PT1 expanded TCRs showed a positive correlation.

The CDR3 length is 15 residues. V lost 5 bases, J lost 9 bases, and 14 bases stayed unmatched. From germline, CDR1 is MNHNY and CDR2 SVGAGI (reference sequence). This clonotype was sampled from a woman aged 50 to 60 with alopecia areata. Some clones in this sample may be carry-over from other donors' samples. The chain couples TRBV6-6 to TRBJ2-3; TRBD2 aligns across 7 bases. Sequenced here: whole blood, sampled in connection with sensitization to the hapten diphenylcyclopropenone (DPC). The CDR3 reads CASSGLAGEPGTQYF. The CDR3 DNA follows: TGTGCCAGCAGTGGTTTGGCGGGGGAGCCAGGGACGCAGTATTTT.